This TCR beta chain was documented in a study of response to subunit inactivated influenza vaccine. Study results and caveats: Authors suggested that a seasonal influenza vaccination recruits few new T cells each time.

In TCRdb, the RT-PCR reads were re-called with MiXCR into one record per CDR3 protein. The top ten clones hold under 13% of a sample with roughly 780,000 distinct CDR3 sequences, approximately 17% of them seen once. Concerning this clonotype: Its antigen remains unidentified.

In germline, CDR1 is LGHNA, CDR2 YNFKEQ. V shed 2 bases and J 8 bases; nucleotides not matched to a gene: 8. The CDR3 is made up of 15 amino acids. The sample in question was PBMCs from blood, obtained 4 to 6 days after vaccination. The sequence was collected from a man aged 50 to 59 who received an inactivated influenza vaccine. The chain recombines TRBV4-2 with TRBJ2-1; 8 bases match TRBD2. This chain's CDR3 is CASSQTSGDTHEQFF. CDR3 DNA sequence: TGTGCCAGCAGCCAAACTAGCGGAGACACTCATGAGCAGTTCTTC.